The 12 T cell receptor beta chains listed next were all sequenced from one sample in a study of T cell repertoires in cytomegalovirus infection. Using its own MiXCR run on the reads, TCRdb lists one record per CDR3 protein. The table lists 450,000 to 600,000 distinct CDR3 sequences, approximately 11% of them singletons. Sequencing was done on a sample of PBMCs. All receptors derive from a human donor in good health (CMV status not recorded). Some clones in this sample may be carry-over from other donors' samples.

J is TRBJ2-1 and V is TRBV19; a weak D match, TRBD1 (5 bases). The germline V gene has CDR1 LNHDA and CDR2 SQIVND (reference sequence). V lost 7 bases, J lost 2 bases, and 12 bases lay in between. This CDR3 has 14 residues. CDR3 loop: CASKKVGAYNEQFF. The CDR3 DNA follows: TGTGCCAGTAAGAAGGTAGGGGCCTACAATGAGCAGTTCTTC.

The chain combines TRBV7-3 with TRBJ2-5, with TRBD1 identical over 7 bases. Unmatched junction bases numbered 7, after V lost 5 bases and J lost 1 base. Per germline, CDR1 SGHTA and CDR2 FQGTGA. The CDR3 is 15 amino acids. DNA of the CDR3: TGTGCCAGCAGCCCCCTAGGGGGCGGCCAAGAGACCCAGTACTTC. Its protein product is CASSPLGGGQETQYF.

This clonotype has only one observation. A much more abundant neighbour one base away suggests this may be a read error. V and J are TRBV5-1 and TRBJ1-3; possible D gene TRBD1, 6 bases. The V gene's germline CDR1 is SGHRS and CDR2 YFSETQ. This CDR3 is 17 amino acids long. The CDR3 loop reads CASSSGQPSLTGNTKYF. In nucleotides, the CDR3 is TGCGCCAGCAGCTCGGGACAACCATCCTTGACTGGAAACACCAAATATTTT.

This clonotype was observed many times. This rearrangement joins TRBV7-9 to TRBJ2-4, with D possibly matching TRBD1 (5 bases). The CDR3 consists of 13 residues. Germline V gene lookup returns CDR1 SEHNR and CDR2 FQNEAQ (reference sequence). Trimming cost V 1 base and J 8 bases, with 9 bases left between them. The CDR3 sequence is CASSLGPRDIQYF. CDR3 bases: TGTGCCAGCAGCTTAGGCCCCAGGGACATTCAGTACTTC.

The chain couples TRBV20-1 to TRBJ2-1; D perhaps matches TRBD2 (6 bases). V shed 7 bases and J shed 10 bases, with 14 bases lying between them. Germline V CDR1 and CDR2: DFQATT, SNEGSKA (reference sequence). The CDR3 has 11 amino acids. The CDR3 bases are TGCAGTGATCTAGCGCCCAACGAGCAGTTCTTC. Protein: CSDLAPNEQFF.

The CDR3 DNA reads TGCGCCAGCAGTCAATCGTTTTCGGGGGCTCTGAACACTGAAGCTTTCTTT. Translating it yields CASSQSFSGALNTEAFF. The V gene is TRBV23-1, the J gene TRBJ1-1; a possible D gene is TRBD1 (6 bases). TRBV23-1 has ORF status, its function being uncertain. This CDR3 is 17 amino acids long. Trimming stripped 0 bases from V and 0 bases from J, with 14 bases between.

This clonotype was detected many times. V gene TRBV7-2 combines with J gene TRBJ1-2, with no clear D. This CDR3 region has 15 residues. The V gene's germline CDR1 is SGHTA and CDR2 FQGNSA. Trimming took off 2 bases at V and 4 bases at J, with 14 bases between the two ends. CDR3 in DNA: TGTGCCAGCAGCTTAATGGGAAATGGAGGCTATGGCTACACCTTC. Translated: CASSLMGNGGYGYTF.

There are many counts of this clonotype. The chain links TRBV11-2 to TRBJ1-1, with D perhaps matching TRBD1 (5 bases). This CDR3 has 15 residues. V dropped 1 base and J dropped 3 bases, with 12 bases sitting between them. CDR1 is SGHAT, CDR2 FQNNGV, per germline. In DNA, the CDR3 is TGTGCCAGCAGCTTAGCCGCAGGGTGGGACACTGAAGCTTTCTTT. Protein: CASSLAAGWDTEAFF.

In this sample, this clonotype turned up many times. A single base separates this from a much larger clone, so it may be a read error. J is TRBJ2-2 and V is TRBV7-3; D is perhaps TRBD1 (6 bases). Trimming stripped 5 bases from V and 1 base from J, with 11 bases between. Per the germline V gene, CDR1 is SGHTA and CDR2 is FQGTGA. CDR3 size: 15 residues. The CDR3 loop reads CASSPGQWNTGELFF. The DNA of the CDR3 is TGTGCCAGCAGCCCCGGACAGTGGAACACCGGGGAGCTGTTTTTT.

In this sample, this clonotype turned up a few times. This sequence joins TRBV3-1 and TRBJ2-7; a possible D gene is TRBD1 (5 bases). Germline lookup yields CDR1 LGHDT and CDR2 YNNKEL (reference sequence). The CDR3 has 13 amino acids. V shed 4 bases and J shed 5 bases, with 12 bases lying between them. CDR3 sequence reads: CASSLIQDHEQYF. CDR3 sequence (DNA): TGTGCCAGCAGCCTCATACAGGACCACGAGCAGTACTTC.

This rearrangement joins TRBV12-3 or TRBV12-4 to TRBJ1-2; 9 bases fit TRBD1. The CDR3 is made up of 15 amino acids. J lost 7 bases, V lost 5 bases, and 11 bases had no gene match. The CDR3 nucleotides are TGTGCCAGCAGTCGCCGAACAGGGGGCGCAGGTGGCTACACCTTC. Its translation: CASSRRTGGAGGYTF.

This clonotype has at least ten counts. The chain uses TRBV19 and TRBJ1-5; TRBD1 matches 11 bases. The CDR3 runs 14 residues. CDR1 is LNHDA, CDR2 SQIVND, per germline (reference sequence). The V gene end was trimmed by 10 bases and the J gene end by 6 bases; junction bases not matched to a gene: 8. CDR3 nucleotides: TGTGCCACCCAGGACAGGGGGCCTGGTCAGCCCCAGCATTTT. Amino acids: CATQDRGPGQPQHF.